This TCR beta chain was retrieved from a study of blood T cell repertoires in COVID-19. Study information: Acute-phase and convalescent COVID-19 samples originated in the United States, Italy and Spain. The cDNA or gDNA used as material had been derived from T cells, B-cell-depleted T cells, or PBMCs.

CDR3 length equals 14 residues. Methods used by the authors: The authors estimated nucleated cell counts from reference gene primer amplification. Clones were sequenced by immunoSEQ multiplex PCR, and TCRdb holds only the in-frame ones, with some missing. D and trimming come from the DNA, and the V and J calls and clone size come from that table. Seen here are roughly 310,000 clones, roughly 90% observed once, and the top ten hold 3% to 4%. This receptor was taken from a woman aged 45-59 years with active or convalescent COVID-19. Sequenced input: peripheral blood. V gene TRBV21-1 combines with J gene TRBJ1-3. TRBV21-1 is an annotated pseudogene. The CDR3, as DNA: TGTGCCAGCAGCAAAGATCGTGCTGGAAACACCATATATTTT. Protein sequence: CASSKDRAGNTIYF.